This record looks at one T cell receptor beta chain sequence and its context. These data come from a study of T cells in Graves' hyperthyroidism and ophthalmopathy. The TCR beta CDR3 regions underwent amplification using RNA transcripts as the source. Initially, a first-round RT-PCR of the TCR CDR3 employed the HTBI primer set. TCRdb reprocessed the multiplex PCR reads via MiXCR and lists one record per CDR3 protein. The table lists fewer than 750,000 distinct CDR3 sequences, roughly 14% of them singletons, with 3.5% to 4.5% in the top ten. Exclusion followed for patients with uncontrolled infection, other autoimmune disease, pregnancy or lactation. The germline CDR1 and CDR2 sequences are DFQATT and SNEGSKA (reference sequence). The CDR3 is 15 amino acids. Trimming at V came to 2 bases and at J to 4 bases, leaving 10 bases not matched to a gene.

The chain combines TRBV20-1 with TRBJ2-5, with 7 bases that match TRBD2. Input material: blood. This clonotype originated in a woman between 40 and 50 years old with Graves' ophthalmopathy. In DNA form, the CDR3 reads TGCAGTGCTAGATCTAGCGGATACGAGGGAGAGACCCAGTACTTC. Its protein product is CSARSSGYEGETQYF.